Below, one T cell receptor (beta chain) is given with its context. Some clones are missing from TCRdb's copy, which holds only in-frame ones; the method was immunoSEQ multiplex PCR. The data show tens of thousands of clones, approximately 80% seen once. Germline CDR1 reads MNHEY; CDR2 reads SVGAGI. The CDR3 is 14 amino acids. J lost 6 bases, V lost 7 bases, and 9 bases had no gene match. These data belong to a study of blood T cell repertoires in COVID-19. Study-wide background: Sites across the United States, Italy and Spain contributed samples from acute and convalescent COVID-19.

The chain uses TRBV6-5 and TRBJ2-3; 8 bases agree with TRBD1. The origin of this receptor is a human donor in a cohort sampled during active COVID-19. Specimen: peripheral blood. The CDR3 region is CASKSSGGWDTQYF. The CDR3 nucleotides read TGTGCCAGCAAGTCGTCAGGGGGCTGGGATACGCAGTATTTT.